The present TCR beta chain was sequenced within a study of human T cells and chemical hapten exposure. Study summary: The study sensitized with 2% DPC on an approximately 2 cm by approximately 2 cm patch of upper inner arm skin. Whole-study results and caveats: Expanded TCRs made up significantly more big CDR3 similarity clusters than controls did.

About this clonotype: Its antigen is unidentified.

Via MiXCR, TCRdb re-called the RACE reads, giving one row per CDR3 protein. The data show under 400,000 distinct CDR3 sequences, more than 4.5% seen once. Germline V gene lookup returns CDR1 LGHNA and CDR2 YNFKEQ. The CDR3 spans 16 residues. J was trimmed by 0 bases and V by 0 bases; bases with no gene match: 1. Documented time point: pre-sensitization, week 0. Treatment meaning: therapeutic diphenylcyclopropenone sensitization with weekly scalp DPC. The sample in question was whole blood, obtained in connection with sensitization to the hapten diphenylcyclopropenone (DPC). This TCR came from a woman aged 45-59 years with alopecia areata. Some clones in this sample may be carry-over from other donors' samples. The chain joins TRBV4-2 to TRBJ2-3; the match to TRBD2 covers 9 bases. CDR3 in amino acids: CASSQESGGSTDTQYF. The DNA of the CDR3 is TGTGCCAGCAGCCAAGAAAGCGGGGGGAGCACAGATACGCAGTATTTT.